Below are 11 T cell receptor beta chains sequenced from a single sample in a study of blood T cells in healthy people across ages. Using a J-beta primer mix together with a sample-barcoded 5' primer, a second PCR was run for roughly 7 to 11 cycles. In TCRdb, the 5' RACE reads were re-called with MiXCR into one record per CDR3 protein. The data show approximately 810,000 distinct CDR3 sequences, roughly 26% seen once. The material sequenced was blood. Receptors originate from an elderly woman in good health.

A few counts support this clonotype. The gene calls are TRBV25-1 and TRBJ1-1; TRBD1 aligns across 9 bases. The trim removed 4 bases at V and 0 bases at J, leaving 9 bases unmatched. This CDR3 comprises 17 residues. Germline assignment: CDR1 MGHDK and CDR2 SYGVNS. CDR3: CASSGAGTGRMNTEAFF. CDR3 nucleotide sequence: TGTGCCAGCAGTGGAGCCGGGACAGGGAGGATGAACACTGAAGCTTTCTTT. Combining the CDR3 with reference TRBV25-1 and TRBJ1-1 gives the whole variable domain EADIYQTPRYLVIGTGKKITLECSQTMGHDKMYWYQQDPGMELHLIHYSYGVNSTEKGDLSSESTVSRIRTEHFPLTLESARPSHTSQYLCASSGAGTGRMNTEAFFGQGTRLTVV.

As to this clonotype: This sequence may be a read error, since a much larger clone differs from it by one base. The chain combines TRBV2 with TRBJ1-2; 8 bases match TRBD1. Germline values: CDR1 SNHLY, CDR2 FYNNEI. The CDR3 is made up of 16 amino acids. The J segment lost 1 base and the V segment lost 6 bases, leaving 10 bases of the junction unmatched. CDR3 region: CASRRTGSIVNYGYTF. The CDR3 coding sequence is TGTGCCAGCAGAAGGACAGGGAGTATAGTTAACTATGGCTACACCTTC. Based on the CDR3 plus reference TRBV2 and TRBJ1-2, the full variable domain is EPEVTQTPSHQVTQMGQEVILRCVPISNHLYFYWYRQILGQKVEFLVSFYNNEISEKSEIFDDQFSVERPDGSNFTLKIRSTKLEDSAMYFCASRRTGSIVNYGYTFGSGTRLTVV.

This clonotype was counted only a few times. This chain links TRBV11-3 with TRBJ2-3; 8 positions match TRBD2. The CDR3 sequence is 15 residues long. Trimming took 6 bases from V and 2 from J; bases not matched to a gene: 7. Looked up from germline, CDR1 is SGHNT and CDR2 is YENEEA. CDR3: CASSPRGAPTDTQYF. The CDR3 DNA sequence: TGTGCCAGCAGTCCGCGGGGGGCCCCCACAGATACGCAGTATTTT. Supplemented by reference TRBV11-3 and TRBJ2-3, the full variable domain reads EAGVVQSPRYKIIEKKQPVAFWCNPISGHNTLYWYLQNLGQGPELLIRYENEEAVDDSQLPKDRFSAERLKGVDSTLKIQPAELGDSAVYLCASSPRGAPTDTQYFGPGTRLTVL.

This clonotype was seen repeatedly, ten times or more. The chain has TRBV18 and TRBJ2-1; possibly TRBD1 for D (6 bases). Germline lookup yields CDR1 KGHSH and CDR2 LQKENI. The length of the CDR3 is 17 residues. Trimming removed 3 bases from V and 0 bases from J, with 15 bases in between. The CDR3, as DNA: TGTGCCAGCTCACCGACTGGGGGCCGGGGCTCCTACAATGAGCAGTTCTTC. Protein sequence: CASSPTGGRGSYNEQFF.

In this sample, this clonotype turned up many times. This rearrangement joins TRBV6-2 or TRBV6-3 to TRBJ2-7, with 11 bases identical to TRBD1. This CDR3 is 15 amino acids long. Trimming at V came to 7 bases and at J to 2 bases, leaving 7 bases not matched to a gene. Germline V gives CDR1 MNHEY, CDR2 SVGEGT. As DNA, the CDR3 is TGTGCCAGCAATCCCGGGACAGGGGGGACCTACGAGCAGTACTTC. Translating it yields CASNPGTGGTYEQYF.

This clonotype was counted at least ten times. The V gene is TRBV5-5, the J gene TRBJ2-7, with D possibly matching TRBD1 (6 bases). Trimming left V 1 base short and J 2 bases short, with 13 bases between. The germline CDR1 and CDR2 sequences are SGHKS and YYEKEE (reference sequence). The CDR3 length is 15 residues. CDR3 DNA: TGTGCCAGCAGCTTGCGGCCAGGGGCGACCTACGAGCAGTACTTC. Translated, it gives CASSLRPGATYEQYF.

Comment on this clonotype: Just one base apart from a much larger clone, this may be a read error. V usage is TRBV5-6 and J usage is TRBJ2-3, with 7 positions matching TRBD1. CDR3 length equals 16 residues. The trim removed 3 bases at V and 6 bases at J, leaving 13 bases unmatched. Germline-derived CDR1 and CDR2 are SGHDT and YYEEEE. CDR3 sequence: CASSSSPVGTVDTQYF. Here the CDR3 DNA reads TGTGCCAGCAGCTCCTCACCCGTCGGGACAGTCGATACGCAGTATTTT.

This clonotype was observed a handful of times. V usage is TRBV20-1 and J usage is TRBJ2-7; 7 positions agree with TRBD2. J was trimmed by 2 bases and V by 3 bases; bases with no gene match: 7. The CDR3 is 14 amino acids. Germline lookup yields CDR1 DFQATT and CDR2 SNEGSKA (reference sequence). The CDR3 protein is CSASLQRGTYEQYF. CDR3 nucleotides: TGCAGTGCTAGTCTCCAGCGGGGAACCTACGAGCAGTACTTC.

This clonotype was observed a single time. J is TRBJ2-1 and V is TRBV20-1, with D maybe TRBD1 (6 bases). The germline CDR1 and CDR2 sequences are DFQATT and SNEGSKA (reference sequence). With 6 bases removed from V and 4 bases from J, the gap between germline ends came to 16 bases. The CDR3 totals 14 residues. Here the CDR3 reads CSAPDRRSYNEQFF. CDR3 nucleotides: TGCAGTGCCCCCGACAGGCGCTCTTACAATGAGCAGTTCTTC.

The chain couples TRBV14 to TRBJ2-4; TRBD1 aligns across 7 bases. This CDR3 comprises 15 residues. Germline V lookup: CDR1 SGHDN, CDR2 FVKESK. Germline trimming cut 4 bases from V and 13 bases from J; bases unmatched to any gene: 16. Here the CDR3 reads CASSLTTGSLGKQYF. CDR3 DNA sequence: TGTGCCAGCAGCCTTACGACAGGGAGCTTAGGAAAGCAGTACTTC.

This rearrangement joins TRBV5-1 to TRBJ1-1; 9 bases are a match to TRBD1. Germline V gene data show CDR1 as SGHRS and CDR2 as YFSETQ. The CDR3 spans 17 residues. Trimming took 0 bases from V and 0 from J; bases not matched to a gene: 6. CDR3 DNA sequence: TGCGCCAGCAGCTTGGGACAGGGGGATCCTATGAACACTGAAGCTTTCTTT. This gives the protein CASSLGQGDPMNTEAFF.